Given below is one TCR beta chain in context. This specimen comes from a study of blood T cell repertoires in COVID-19. Study-wide background: The United States, Italy and Spain were the sources of the acute and convalescent COVID-19 samples. T cells, B-cell-depleted T cells, or PBMCs supplied cDNA or gDNA.

CDR1 GTSNPN and CDR2 SVGIG come from the germline V gene (reference sequence). V shed 2 bases and J shed 11 bases, with 22 bases lying between them. The CDR3 has 15 residues. Here immunoSEQ multiplex PCR was the method, and the copy in TCRdb shows in-frame clones only, minus some. The sample lists around 99,000 clones, over 75% occurring once. The specimen was peripheral blood. The TCR sequence derives from a woman in her forties or fifties with acute or convalescent COVID-19. The J gene is TRBJ1-5, the V gene TRBV30, with TRBD1 as a possible D gene (5 bases). CDR3 in DNA: TGTGCCTGGAGTCTCCGGGGGGGGTTTCCCTTGGCCCAGCATTTT. Its translation: CAWSLRGGFPLAQHF. The full variable domain, rest sourced from reference TRBV30 and TRBJ1-5, is SQTIHQWPATLVQPVGSPLSLECTVEGTSNPNLYWYRQAAGRGLQLLFYSVGIGQISSEVPQNLSASRPQDRQFILSSKKLLLSDSGFYLCAWSLRGGFPLAQHFGDGTRLSIL.